This T cell receptor beta chain appears in the sequencing data of a study of graft-versus-host responses after intestinal transplantation. Overall study findings and caveats: Subjects displaying graft-donor T cell macrochimerism possessed elevated graft-versus-host to host-versus-graft clonal ratios inside allografts. Detection of GvH clones occurred in recipient marrow, and some had their first appearance in ileum or blood.

V was clipped by 2 bases and J by 5 bases; unmatched bases: 1. This CDR3 spans 14 amino acids. Germline V gene data show CDR1 as ENHRY and CDR2 as SYGVKD. In regard to this clone: Its antigen is not identified.

Method: immunoSEQ multiplex PCR; TCRdb's copy keeps in-frame clones and lacks some. The sample yields roughly 110,000 clones, more than 80% seen once. This material consisted of unstimulated CD4+ T cells sorted from spleen or lymph node cells, taken before transplant. The gene calls are TRBV10-3 and TRBJ1-3; 9 bases align to TRBD1. This TCR was recovered from a human donor who was the organ donor for an intestinal transplant. The CDR3 DNA reads as TGTGCCATCAGTGAGGGACAGGGGAGAAACACCATATATTTT. Translation: CAISEGQGRNTIYF.